The subject of this entry is one TCR beta chain. The junction differs from germline at one of its ends, possibly a read error. Germline V gene lookup returns CDR1 MGHRA and CDR2 YSYEKL. This CDR3 spans 15 amino acids. The data belong to a study of blood T cells in healthy people across ages. Next came a second PCR, run for about 6 to 11 cycles, which used a sample-barcoded 5' primer along with a J-beta primer mix. Each of the cDNA molecules was tagged by a template-switch adaptor with 12 random nucleotides. TCRdb fed the 5' RACE reads into MiXCR, producing one record per CDR3 protein. The data contain around 650,000 distinct CDR3 sequences, approximately 40% of them singletons.

The genes are TRBV4-1 and TRBJ2-7, with D perhaps matching TRBD1 or TRBD2 (6 bases each). The sequence was collected from a man older than 75 in good health. Sequenced material: blood. The CDR3 nucleotides are TGCACCAGCAGCCCTATAATAGGAGGGGGCTACGAGCAGTACTTC. Its translation is CTSSPIIGGGYEQYF.